The 23 T cell receptor beta chains listed next were all sequenced from one sample in a study of blood T cell repertoires in COVID-19. Here immunoSEQ multiplex PCR was the method, and the copy in TCRdb shows in-frame clones only, minus some. The repertoire holds 150,000 to 200,000 clones, more than 70% seen once, with about 7.3% in the top ten. Sample: peripheral blood. These receptor sequences come from a man aged 50-60 years with active or convalescent COVID-19.

This clone was picked up a small number of times. The chain carries TRBV4-3 and TRBJ2-3; 9 positions agree with TRBD1. V shed 4 bases and J 7 bases; nucleotides not matched to a gene: 9. CDR3 size: 15 residues. The V gene's germline CDR1 is LGHNA and CDR2 YSLEER. CDR3 in DNA: TGCGCCAGCAGCCGCCTAGGACAGGGGACAAATACGCAGTATTTT. It specifies CASSRLGQGTNTQYF.

CDR3 nucleotide sequence: TGTGCCAGCTCACCACCGACAGGGAGTCGAAACACCATATATTTT. Its translation is CASSPPTGSRNTIYF. J is TRBJ1-3 and V is TRBV18; TRBD1 agrees at 7 bases. CDR3 size: 15 residues. The V gene end was trimmed by 0 bases and the J gene end by 5 bases; junction bases not matched to a gene: 4. Germline V lookup: CDR1 KGHSH, CDR2 LQKENI.

There are a few counts of this clone. The chain employs TRBV9 and TRBJ1-2, with a possible D match to TRBD1 (5 bases). The length of the CDR3 is 14 residues. Trimming took off 8 bases at V and 0 bases at J, with 14 bases between the two ends. Germline V CDR1 and CDR2: SGDLS, YYNGEE. As DNA, the CDR3 is TGTGCCAGTAACAACGGACACGCTAACTATGGCTACACCTTC. Translation: CASNNGHANYGYTF. The variable domain in full, with the rest retrieved from reference TRBV9 and TRBJ1-2, is DSGVTQTPKHLITATGQRVTLRCSPRSGDLSVYWYQQSLDQGLQFLIQYYNGEERAKGNILERFSAQQFPDLHSELNLSSLELGDSALYFCASNNGHANYGYTFGSGTRLTVV.

The gene calls are TRBV30 and TRBJ1-3; 8 positions match TRBD1. Germline V gene data show CDR1 as GTSNPN and CDR2 as SVGIG (reference sequence). The length of the CDR3 is 14 residues. The junction had 6 bases not matched to a gene; V was cut back by 8 bases and J by 0 bases. The CDR3, as DNA: TGTGCCGGCGGACAGGGAGACTCTGGAAACACCATATATTTT. Amino acids: CAGGQGDSGNTIYF.

The gene calls are TRBV18 and TRBJ1-3; tentative D call: TRBD1 (5 bases). Trimming removed 5 bases from V and 0 bases from J, with 11 bases in between. The germline V gene encodes CDR1 KGHSH and CDR2 LQKENI. This CDR3 contains 15 residues. CDR3 sequence reads: CASSTLTDSGNTIYF. The CDR3 nucleotides are TGTGCCAGCTCAACCCTGACAGACTCTGGAAACACCATATATTTT.

The chain recombines TRBV6-5 with TRBJ1-3; 10 bases agree with TRBD1. Germline CDR1 and CDR2: MNHEY and SVGAGI. The CDR3 length is 15 residues. The V gene end was trimmed by 5 bases and the J gene end by 3 bases; junction bases not matched to a gene: 4. The CDR3 nucleotides are TGTGCCAGCAGTCCCGGGACAGGGGTTGGAAACACCATATATTTT. It codes for CASSPGTGVGNTIYF.

The chain has TRBV27 and TRBJ2-7; TRBD2 agrees at 9 bases. The CDR3 sequence is 16 residues long. V lost 5 bases, J lost 0 bases, and 8 bases stayed unmatched. Germline CDR1 MNHEY, CDR2 SMNVEV (reference sequence). CDR3 sequence: CASSRLAGRHSYEQYF. The CDR3 bases are TGTGCCAGCAGTCGTCTAGCGGGACGCCACTCCTACGAGCAGTACTTC.

This sequence joins TRBV6-2 or TRBV6-3 and TRBJ2-3, with D possibly matching TRBD2 (5 bases). This CDR3 comprises 16 residues. Germline-derived CDR1 and CDR2 are MNHEY and SVGEGT. Between the trimmed V and J ends, which lost 4 bases and 0 bases, there was a span of 14 bases. DNA for the CDR3: TGTGCCAGCAGTTCCCGTGGGAGCGCTAGCACAGATACGCAGTATTTT. Translation gives CASSSRGSASTDTQYF.

The rearrangement uses TRBV9 and TRBJ1-1; 8 positions match TRBD1. CDR1 and CDR2 from the germline V gene are SGDLS and YYNGEE. The CDR3 spans 18 residues. The junction had 16 bases not matched to a gene; V was cut back by 4 bases and J by 2 bases. CDR3: CASSSPGTGRPFNTEAFF. CDR3 coding DNA: TGTGCCAGCAGCTCCCCGGGGACAGGCCGACCATTTAACACTGAAGCTTTCTTT.

A note on this clone: The junction differs from germline at one of its ends, possibly a read error. The rearrangement links TRBV3-1 (or the pseudogene TRBV3-2) to TRBJ2-3; 8 bases agree with TRBD2. CDR3 length: 17 amino acids. Germline V gene data show CDR1 as LGHDT and CDR2 as YNNKEL (reference sequence). The CDR3 DNA reads TGTGCCAGCAGCAAAGAGAGCGGGGGCTTTAGCACAGATACGCAGTATTTT. It translates to CASSKESGGFSTDTQYF.

The CDR3 here is CASSQRQGIMNTEAFF. The CDR3 DNA follows: TGCGCCAGCAGCCAGAGACAGGGTATCATGAACACTGAAGCTTTCTTT. The chain employs TRBV4-1 and TRBJ1-1; 7 nucleotides match TRBD1. This CDR3 has 16 residues. V lost 3 bases, J lost 0 bases, and 7 bases stayed unmatched. Germline loops: CDR1 MGHRA, CDR2 YSYEKL.

CDR3 residues: CASSLGLQGVTFF. The CDR3 DNA reads as TGCGCCAGCAGCCTTGGATTACAGGGGGTAACTTTCTTT. The V gene is TRBV5-1, the J gene TRBJ1-1; 8 bases line up with TRBD1. The germline V gene encodes CDR1 SGHRS and CDR2 YFSETQ. The CDR3 spans 13 residues. Trimming at V came to 4 bases and at J to 12 bases, leaving 11 bases not matched to a gene.

V is TRBV6-5 and J is TRBJ2-3, with TRBD2 matching 12 bases. The length of the CDR3 is 15 residues. The ends lost 6 bases at V and 6 bases at J; junction bases unmatched: 7. Germline lookup yields CDR1 MNHEY and CDR2 SVGAGI. CDR3 DNA sequence: TGTGCCAGCAGCCTACTAGCGGGAGGAGTGGATACGCAGTATTTT. Protein: CASSLLAGGVDTQYF.

The DNA of the CDR3 is TGTGCCAGCAGTACAAACGGGGGCAATCAGCCCCAGCATTTT. Protein sequence: CASSTNGGNQPQHF. The V call is TRBV6-4, the J call TRBJ1-5; D uncertain. Trimming stripped 5 bases from V and 2 bases from J, with 10 bases between. Germline CDR1 MRHNA, CDR2 SNTAGT. The CDR3 consists of 14 residues.

The chain is built from TRBV6-1 and TRBJ1-2; 12 nucleotides line up with TRBD1. CDR1 MNHNS and CDR2 SASEGT come from the germline V gene. CDR3 length: 15 amino acids. J was trimmed by 6 bases and V by 2 bases; bases with no gene match: 4. The CDR3 region has the DNA TGTGCCAGCAGTGAATTGGGACAGGGGGCGAATGGCTACACCTTC. Translated, it gives CASSELGQGANGYTF.

The V gene is TRBV7-9, the J gene TRBJ2-2, with TRBD1 as a possible D gene (6 bases). The CDR3 spans 17 residues. Germline CDR1 reads SEHNR; CDR2 reads FQNEAQ (reference sequence). The ends were cut back, 5 bases at V and 2 bases at J, with 18 bases in the middle. In DNA form, the CDR3 reads TGTGCCAGCAGCCTAACCGGGACACCATTAAACACCGGGGAGCTGTTTTTT. This gives the protein CASSLTGTPLNTGELFF.

This clone was recorded once. In DNA, the CDR3 is TGCGCCAGCAGCTACACAGGGGACGAGCAGTACTTC. This codes for CASSYTGDEQYF. The chain has TRBV4-1 and TRBJ2-7; the match to TRBD1 covers 7 bases. The germline V gene has CDR1 MGHRA and CDR2 YSYEKL. J lost 5 bases, V lost 5 bases, and 3 bases had no gene match. The CDR3 consists of 12 residues.

The V and J genes are TRBV4-3 and TRBJ1-2, with D maybe TRBD1 (5 bases). The CDR3 has 14 residues. V shed 2 bases and J shed 3 bases, with 10 bases lying between them. Germline CDR1 LGHNA, CDR2 YSLEER. Here the CDR3 reads CASSQQGTYYGYTF. The CDR3 coding sequence is TGCGCCAGCAGCCAACAGGGAACCTACTATGGCTACACCTTC.

J is TRBJ1-2 and V is TRBV28; 8 bases line up with TRBD1. Germline V gene data show CDR1 as MDHEN and CDR2 as SYDVKM. With 4 bases clipped from V and 7 bases from J, the junction kept 11 bases outside the gene matches. The CDR3 length is 15 residues. CDR3 in amino acids: CASSSPTGGSLGYTF. The CDR3 DNA follows: TGTGCCAGCAGTTCCCCCACAGGGGGTTCCCTTGGCTACACCTTC.

The chain combines TRBV4-2 with TRBJ2-3; 13 nucleotides match TRBD2. V gave up 4 bases and J gave up 2 bases; unmatched junction bases: 6. CDR3 length: 17 residues. The germline V gene encodes CDR1 LGHNA and CDR2 YNFKEQ. CDR3 residues: CASSPRLAGGFTDTQYF. CDR3 DNA: TGTGCCAGCAGCCCCCGACTAGCGGGGGGCTTCACAGATACGCAGTATTTT.

The table lists this clone with a few counts. The V and J genes are TRBV6-2 or TRBV6-3 and TRBJ2-7, with 7 bases lining up with TRBD1. Germline CDR1 and CDR2: MNHEY and SVGEGT. With V trimmed by 5 bases and J by 6 bases, 7 bases remained unmatched. The CDR3 runs 13 residues. The DNA for the CDR3 is TGTGCCAGCAGTCTCGGACAGGTGGCCGAGCAGTACTTC. It encodes CASSLGQVAEQYF.

The CDR3 coding sequence is TGTGCCACCAGTGCATTAGCTGGTGGGACCGGGGAGCTGTTTTTT. Amino acids: CATSALAGGTGELFF. The chain uses TRBV24-1 and TRBJ2-2; D not resolved. V was shortened by 5 bases and J by 5 bases, with 14 bases between the two germline ends. Germline-derived CDR1 and CDR2 are KGHDR and SFDVKD. CDR3 length equals 15 residues.

The V call is TRBV6-1, the J call TRBJ1-5; TRBD1 might be the D (6 bases). Trimming removed 2 bases at V and 4 bases at J, with 9 bases between. The germline V gene encodes CDR1 MNHNS and CDR2 SASEGT. CDR3 size: 14 residues. The CDR3 bases are TGTGCCAGCAGTGAATTTGGGACAAATCAGCCCCAGCATTTT. Its translation: CASSEFGTNQPQHF.